A selection of T cell receptor beta chains follows, all from one sample in a study of T cells in tuberculosis. Repertoires were generated with immunoSEQ multiplex PCR, while TCRdb's copy carries only in-frame clones and drops some. Seen here are over 25,000 clones, about 91% observed once, and the top ten hold roughly 6.6%. This specimen was PBMCs, taken at tuberculosis diagnosis. These receptor sequences come from an adult with tuberculosis. Each CDR3 is given with its conserved first and last residue. The D gene is left open where the match is weak. Size tells how often a clone was seen (once, few, many) or the class of an expanded clone, and some rows leave it out.

size: -; D: TRBD2; J: TRBJ2-3; V: TRBV9; DNA: TGTGCCAGCAGCGGATCTAGCGGGGGGTTCACAGATACGCAGTATTTT; CDR3: CASSGSSGGFTDTQYF
size: -; D: -; J: TRBJ2-7; V: TRBV13; DNA: TGTGCCAGCGGATTCTGGGAAACAGGAATCTCCTACGAGCAGTACTTC; CDR3: CASGFWETGISYEQYF
size: -; D: -; J: TRBJ2-2; V: TRBV5-5; DNA: TGTGCCAGCAGCTTGGGGCTGGGCGGGGGCTTTCCCGGGGAGCTGTTTTTT; CDR3: CASSLGLGGGFPGELFF
size: -; D: TRBD2; J: TRBJ2-7; V: TRBV4-3; DNA: TGCGCCAGCAGCCAAGATCCTAGCGGGGGATACGAGCAGTACTTC; CDR3: CASSQDPSGGYEQYF
size: -; D: -; J: TRBJ1-4; V: TRBV15; DNA: TGTGCCACCAGCAGAGTCCCCAGGACTGGTGAAAAACTGTTTTTT; CDR3: CATSRVPRTGEKLFF
size: -; D: -; J: TRBJ2-1; V: TRBV5-5; DNA: TGTGCCAGCAGCTTGCCCAGTCCCAATGAGCAGTTCTTC; CDR3: CASSLPSPNEQFF
size: -; D: TRBD2; J: TRBJ2-1; V: TRBV4-1; DNA: TGCGCCAGCAGCCAAGATCGGCTAGCGGGAGTAGATGAGCAGTTCTTC; CDR3: CASSQDRLAGVDEQFF
size: -; D: -; J: TRBJ2-7; V: TRBV11-3; DNA: TGTGCCAGCAGCTTAGAGTCCGGGGGTGAATACGAGCAGTACTTC; CDR3: CASSLESGGEYEQYF
size: -; D: -; J: TRBJ1-5; V: TRBV18; DNA: TGTGCCAGCTCACCGACCCAGGGTCTCCAACAGCCCCAGCATTTT; CDR3: CASSPTQGLQQPQHF
size: -; D: -; J: TRBJ2-2; V: TRBV7-9; DNA: TGTGCCAGCAGCCAACCCCCGACAGTAGTCACCGGGGAGCTGTTTTTT; CDR3: CASSQPPTVVTGELFF
size: -; D: TRBD1; J: TRBJ1-4; V: TRBV5-1; DNA: TGCGCCAGCAGCTTCGGACAGGGGGCGACTAATGAAAAACTGTTTTTT; CDR3: CASSFGQGATNEKLFF
size: few; D: TRBD2; J: TRBJ2-3; V: TRBV6-1; DNA: TGTGCCAGCAGTGAAACTAGCGGCACAGATACGCAGTATTTT; CDR3: CASSETSGTDTQYF
size: -; D: -; J: TRBJ1-1; V: TRBV19; DNA: TGTGCCAGTAGTATCTCCAGACCGGGAGGCCGTGACACTGAAGCTTTCTTT; CDR3: CASSISRPGGRDTEAFF
size: -; D: TRBD1; J: TRBJ2-7; V: TRBV5-6; DNA: TGTGCCAGCAGCTTGGGGACAGGGGTCTACGAGCAGTACTTC; CDR3: CASSLGTGVYEQYF
size: -; D: TRBD1; J: TRBJ1-1; V: TRBV7-3; DNA: TGTGCCAGCAGCTTAGTCTCTATCACGACAGGGGGCGCAGGGACTGAAGCTTTCTTT; CDR3: CASSLVSITTGGAGTEAFF
size: -; D: -; J: TRBJ1-1; V: TRBV9; DNA: TGTGCCAGCAGCGTATCCGTGGATCCGCGGGCTTTCTTT; CDR3: CASSVSVDPRAFF
size: once; D: -; J: TRBJ1-2; V: TRBV5-4; DNA: TGTGCCAGCAGCTTAGGCCCAGGGGAAAGTGGCTACACCTTC; CDR3: CASSLGPGESGYTF
size: few; D: -; J: TRBJ2-1; V: TRBV9; DNA: TGTGCCAGCAGCCCGAGAGGAGGGCCAAGAAACAATGAGCAGTTCTTC; CDR3: CASSPRGGPRNNEQFF
size: -; D: -; J: TRBJ1-1; V: TRBV14; DNA: TGTGCCAGCAGCCAAGAAGAGGAGAACACTGAAGCTTTCTTT; CDR3: CASSQEEENTEAFF
size: -; D: -; J: TRBJ1-1; V: TRBV6-5; DNA: TGTGCCAGCAGTTACGAAGAGGGCCCCACTGAAGCTTTCTTT; CDR3: CASSYEEGPTEAFF
size: few; D: -; J: TRBJ1-2; V: TRBV25-1; DNA: TGTGCCAGCAGTGACGCACAGGGTTCCTATGGCTACACCTTC; CDR3: CASSDAQGSYGYTF
size: -; D: -; J: TRBJ2-1; V: TRBV12-5; DNA: TGTGCTAGTGGTTTGACCTCGCCGGGACACCTCTCCTACAATGAGCAGTTCTTC; CDR3: CASGLTSPGHLSYNEQFF
size: -; D: TRBD2; J: TRBJ2-7; V: TRBV2; DNA: TGTGCCAGCGGGGTTGTCCGACAGGGGACTAGCGGGAGGTTCTACGAGCAGTACTTC; CDR3: CASGVVRQGTSGRFYEQYF